The 24 T cell receptor beta chains given below trace back to one sample, sequenced in a study of a mutant IDH1 vaccine in newly diagnosed glioma. These receptors are not linked to any known antigen. The protocol was immunoSEQ multiplex PCR, while the TCRdb copy is restricted to in-frame clones and leaves out a portion. In the table there are around 54,000 clones, 87% of which are singletons. The sample's time point: week 23, last vaccination. The investigators gave 300 ug of mutant IDH1 20-mer peptide in each vaccine dose, together with topical imiquimod. The sequences come from PBMCs, collected from a glioma patient whose treatment included an IDH1 peptide vaccine. These receptors were obtained from a man aged 40-55 years with glioma.

This rearrangement joins TRBV5-8 to TRBJ1-2; D is unresolved. Deletions cut 2 bases from V and 8 bases from J, with 13 bases between. The germline CDR1 and CDR2 sequences are SGHTS and YDEGEE. This CDR3 contains 13 residues. CDR3 protein: CASSLTLPWGYTF. The CDR3 nucleotides read TGTGCCAGCAGCTTAACCCTACCATGGGGCTACACCTTC.

The genes are TRBV4-1 and TRBJ2-1, with D perhaps matching TRBD1 or TRBD2 (5 bases each). This CDR3 contains 16 residues. CDR1 MGHRA and CDR2 YSYEKL come from the germline V gene. V lost 1 base to trimming and J lost 7 bases, with 17 bases between them. Here the CDR3 reads CASSQAPGQTWNEQFF. The CDR3 nucleotides read TGCGCCAGCAGCCAAGCGCCGGGGCAGACCTGGAATGAGCAGTTCTTC.

The rearrangement joins TRBV6-5 to TRBJ2-3; 9 bases map to TRBD2. V lost 0 bases and J lost 5; bases outside the gene matches: 6. Germline CDR1 MNHEY, CDR2 SVGAGI. The CDR3 is made up of 16 amino acids. CDR3 residues: CASSYSLAGVGDTQYF. CDR3 sequence (DNA): TGTGCCAGCAGTTACTCCTTAGCGGGAGTTGGAGATACGCAGTATTTT.

The V gene is TRBV10-3, the J gene TRBJ2-1; D is perhaps TRBD2 (6 bases). This CDR3 region has 13 residues. The germline gives CDR1 ENHRY, CDR2 SYGVKD. Deletions cut 10 bases from V and 8 bases from J, with 18 bases between. CDR3 in DNA: TGTGCCACCAACGGACGGGAGCGGGATGAGCAGTTCTTC. Translating it yields CATNGRERDEQFF.

The rearrangement uses TRBV4-2 and TRBJ2-4, with 7 bases that match TRBD2. V gave up 3 bases and J gave up 4 bases; unmatched junction bases: 12. The CDR3 consists of 17 residues. Germline V gives CDR1 LGHNA, CDR2 YNFKEQ. The CDR3 is CASSHPTGLADKNIQYF. In DNA form, the CDR3 reads TGTGCCAGCAGCCACCCGACCGGGCTAGCGGATAAAAACATTCAGTACTTC.

This clone showed up just a few times. The chain combines TRBV4-2 with TRBJ1-2, with D maybe TRBD1 (5 bases). The length of the CDR3 is 13 residues. Between the trimmed V and J ends, which lost 8 bases and 0 bases, there was a span of 10 bases. Per the germline V gene, CDR1 is LGHNA and CDR2 is YNFKEQ. The CDR3 is CASSGTANYGYTF. The CDR3 DNA reads TGTGCCAGCTCAGGGACGGCTAACTATGGCTACACCTTC.

This chain uses TRBV7-2 with TRBJ2-5; weak D call: TRBD1 (5 bases). V dropped 5 bases and J dropped 10 bases, with 14 bases sitting between them. Germline V gene sequence: CDR1 SGHTA, CDR2 FQGNSA. The CDR3 covers 12 residues. CDR3 amino acids: CASSLPPQVQYF. CDR3 in DNA: TGTGCCAGCAGCCTCCCCCCACAGGTCCAGTACTTC.

This clone was detected once. This chain connects TRBV4-1 to TRBJ2-7; 10 positions match TRBD2. In germline, CDR1 is MGHRA, CDR2 YSYEKL. The junction had 3 bases not matched to a gene; V was cut back by 1 base and J by 3 bases. CDR3 length equals 15 residues. The CDR3 spells CASSQVAGGGYEQYF. CDR3 DNA: TGCGCCAGCAGCCAAGTAGCGGGAGGAGGCTACGAGCAGTACTTC.

The V call is TRBV5-1, the J call TRBJ2-3, with D possibly matching TRBD2 (6 bases). Per the germline V gene, CDR1 is SGHRS and CDR2 is YFSETQ. The CDR3 contains 14 residues. The V end was cut by 1 base, the J end by 6 bases, with 12 bases between. The CDR3 protein is CASSLMEGADTQYF. CDR3 nucleotide sequence: TGCGCCAGCAGCTTGATGGAGGGTGCGGATACGCAGTATTTT.

CDR3 region: CASSYPDPSTDTQYF. For the CDR3, the DNA is TGTGCCAGCAGCTACCCAGACCCTAGCACAGATACGCAGTATTTT. V usage is TRBV7-2 and J usage is TRBJ2-3, with unresolved D. Germline V gene sequence: CDR1 SGHTA, CDR2 FQGNSA. Trimming took 4 bases from V and 0 from J, leaving 11 bases between them. This CDR3 region has 15 residues.

The chain recombines TRBV18 with TRBJ1-2; unclear D gene. Trimming left V 0 bases short and J 2 bases short, with 7 bases between. Looked up from germline, CDR1 is KGHSH and CDR2 is LQKENI. The CDR3 runs 14 residues. CDR3 loop: CASSPPAGNYGYTF. CDR3 coding DNA: TGTGCCAGCTCACCACCGGCAGGAAACTATGGCTACACCTTC. The complete variable domain, with remaining parts taken from reference TRBV18 and TRBJ1-2, reads NAGVMQNPRHLVRRRGQEARLRCSPMKGHSHVYWYRQLPEEGLKFMVYLQKENIIDESGMPKERFSAEFPKEGPSILRIQQVVRGDSAAYFCASSPPAGNYGYTFGSGTRLTVV.

The chain links TRBV5-1 to TRBJ1-1; D is unclear. The CDR3 has 12 amino acids. Trimming left V 3 bases short and J 1 base short, with 4 bases between. Germline V lookup: CDR1 SGHRS, CDR2 YFSETQ. The chain's CDR3 is CASSYQNTEAFF. The CDR3 DNA reads as TGCGCCAGCAGCTACCAGAACACTGAAGCTTTCTTT. Based on the CDR3 plus reference TRBV5-1 and TRBJ1-1, the full variable domain is KAGVTQTPRYLIKTRGQQVTLSCSPISGHRSVSWYQQTPGQGLQFLFEYFSETQRNKGNFPGRFSGRQFSNSRSEMNVSTLELGDSALYLCASSYQNTEAFFGQGTRLTVV.

This chain links TRBV18 with TRBJ2-7; no definite D call. CDR1 and CDR2 from the germline V gene are KGHSH and LQKENI. CDR3 length equals 16 residues. The V and J ends lost 2 bases and 1 base respectively, with 15 bases between them. The CDR3 region has the DNA TGTGCCAGCTCACCAAACCGGTACACCAGTTCCTACGAGCAGTACTTC. Translating gives CASSPNRYTSSYEQYF.

The CDR3 here is CASSSPQGTNYGYTF. DNA for the CDR3: TGTGCCAGCAGCTCCCCCCAAGGGACTAACTATGGCTACACCTTC. This sequence joins TRBV5-6 and TRBJ1-2, with unresolved D. From germline, CDR1 is SGHDT and CDR2 YYEEEE. The CDR3 is 15 amino acids. Trimming removed 3 bases at V and 0 bases at J, with 12 bases between.

V gene TRBV15 combines with J gene TRBJ1-4; D possibly corresponds to TRBD1 (5 bases). Germline-derived CDR1 and CDR2 are LNHNV and YYDKDF (reference sequence). The CDR3 spans 16 residues. V was cut by 1 base and J by 8 bases, with 17 bases left in between. This chain's CDR3 is CATSRVDGRGWEKLFF. The CDR3 DNA sequence: TGTGCCACCAGCAGAGTCGACGGGAGGGGCTGGGAAAAACTGTTTTTT.

The chain recombines TRBV9 with TRBJ2-3; D is unclear. This CDR3 has 15 amino acids. V lost 3 bases, J lost 3 bases, and 14 bases lay in between. From germline, CDR1 is SGDLS and CDR2 YYNGEE. The CDR3 bases are TGTGCCAGCAGCGCGGAATCGTTTAGTACAGATACGCAGTATTTT. Translation gives CASSAESFSTDTQYF.

The rearrangement uses TRBV4-2 and TRBJ2-5; the D call may be TRBD1 or TRBD2 (6 bases each). V lost 4 bases and J 7 bases, leaving 13 bases between the germline ends. Germline CDR1 reads LGHNA; CDR2 reads YNFKEQ. The CDR3 length is 13 residues. Here the CDR3 DNA reads TGTGCCAGCAGCCTTTGGGGGGCTGGGACCCAGTACTTC. Translation: CASSLWGAGTQYF.

This chain uses TRBV4-1 with TRBJ2-7; 8 bases are shared with TRBD2. V shed 4 bases, J shed 5 bases, and the junction held 4 bases outside the gene matches. This CDR3 contains 13 residues. Germline V gene lookup returns CDR1 MGHRA and CDR2 YSYEKL. In DNA, the CDR3 is TGCGCCAGCAGCCTCGGGACTAGTGACGAGCAGTACTTC. Amino acid sequence: CASSLGTSDEQYF.

The gene calls are TRBV6-5 and TRBJ1-5; D call uncertain. The CDR3 is 13 residues long. V was pared by 0 bases and J by 4 bases, with 4 bases between. CDR1 MNHEY and CDR2 SVGAGI come from the germline V gene. CDR3 protein: CASSYSYNQPQHF. DNA for the CDR3: TGTGCCAGCAGTTACTCCTATAATCAGCCCCAGCATTTT.

The V and J genes are TRBV5-6 and TRBJ2-5; no reliable D call. Per the germline V gene, CDR1 is SGHDT and CDR2 is YYEEEE. The CDR3 covers 13 residues. V was cut by 4 bases and J by 7 bases, with 14 bases left in between. The CDR3 DNA follows: TGTGCCAGCAGCCCTGGCCACACCCGGACCCAGTACTTC. Amino acid sequence: CASSPGHTRTQYF.

V gene TRBV6-1 combines with J gene TRBJ2-7; the match to TRBD2 covers 11 bases. The CDR3 consists of 14 residues. Unmatched junction bases numbered 3, after V lost 6 bases and J lost 2 bases. CDR1 is MNHNS, CDR2 SASEGT, per germline. The CDR3 sequence: CASRGTSGPYEQYF. CDR3 nucleotides: TGTGCCAGCAGAGGGACTAGCGGACCCTACGAGCAGTACTTC.

This chain joins TRBV19 and TRBJ1-4, with D possibly matching TRBD1 (6 bases). The CDR3 loop spans 16 amino acids. Trimming pared 6 bases from V and 0 bases from J, leaving 14 bases between. Germline values: CDR1 LNHDA, CDR2 SQIVND (reference sequence). The CDR3 loop is CASRRRTDATNEKLFF. The CDR3 nucleotides are TGTGCCAGTAGAAGACGGACAGATGCAACTAATGAAAAACTGTTTTTT.

This chain joins TRBV19 and TRBJ1-4; D might be TRBD1 (6 bases). CDR3 length equals 16 residues. Deletions cut 0 bases from V and 7 bases from J, with 15 bases between. Germline V gene lookup returns CDR1 LNHDA and CDR2 SQIVND (reference sequence). Here the CDR3 DNA reads TGTGCCAGTAGTATAGATCGGGCACAGGGACGTGAAAAACTGTTTTTT. This encodes CASSIDRAQGREKLFF.

This clone was seen only once. The chain carries TRBV5-1 and TRBJ1-4; the D is unclear. With 8 bases removed from V and 7 bases from J, the gap between germline ends came to 21 bases. CDR1 and CDR2 from the germline V gene are SGHRS and YFSETQ. This CDR3 contains 15 residues. The CDR3: CARTEDDRRGEKLFF. The CDR3 DNA sequence: TGCGCCAGGACCGAGGACGATCGGCGAGGTGAAAAACTGTTTTTT.